Listed here are 10 T cell receptor beta chains from one sample, sequenced in a study of blood T cell repertoires in COVID-19. Clones were read by immunoSEQ multiplex PCR, and TCRdb kept only the in-frame ones, dropping some. The data contain 130,000 or so clones, around 82% of them singletons. Sequenced sample: peripheral blood. The source is a man in his 60s with acute or convalescent COVID-19.

This clone was seen only a few times. The chain couples TRBV19 to TRBJ1-2; no clear D gene. Trimming removed 2 bases at V and 8 bases at J, with 9 bases between. Germline lookup yields CDR1 LNHDA and CDR2 SQIVND (reference sequence). The CDR3 has 12 amino acids. The CDR3 DNA follows: TGTGCCAGTAGTATATTGAACACCGGCTACACCTTC. Amino acids: CASSILNTGYTF. Combining the CDR3 with reference TRBV19 and TRBJ1-2 gives the whole variable domain DGGITQSPKYLFRKEGQNVTLSCEQNLNHDAMYWYRQDPGQGLRLIYYSQIVNDFQKGDIAEGYSVSREKKESFPLTVTSAQKNPTAFYLCASSILNTGYTFGSGTRLTVV.

The chain couples TRBV29-1 to TRBJ1-1, with a possible D match to TRBD1 (6 bases). Germline CDR1 and CDR2: SQVTM and ANQGSEA. The CDR3 loop spans 18 amino acids. Trimming pared 7 bases from V and 0 bases from J, leaving 27 bases between. The DNA for the CDR3 is TGCAGCGCTTCCATTCGGGGGGCGTTTTTTTATATGAACACTGAAGCTTTCTTT. Amino acids: CSASIRGAFFYMNTEAFF.

The chain uses TRBV27 and TRBJ2-3; 7 positions agree with TRBD2. V lost 5 bases and J lost 1; bases outside the gene matches: 6. Per the germline V gene, CDR1 is MNHEY and CDR2 is SMNVEV (reference sequence). This CDR3 has 15 amino acids. CDR3 region: CASSPWGGRTDTQYF. In DNA, the CDR3 is TGTGCCAGCAGTCCCTGGGGGGGTCGCACAGATACGCAGTATTTT.

J is TRBJ2-2 and V is TRBV9, with D possibly TRBD2 on 6 matching bases. Germline V gives CDR1 SGDLS, CDR2 YYNGEE. The V and J ends lost 3 bases and 4 bases respectively, with 16 bases between them. The CDR3 spans 16 residues. The DNA for the CDR3 is TGTGCCAGCAGCGGTAGCGGTGGAGGGTTCACCGGGGAGCTGTTTTTT. Its translation: CASSGSGGGFTGELFF. Drawing the rest from reference TRBV9 and TRBJ2-2, the complete variable domain is DSGVTQTPKHLITATGQRVTLRCSPRSGDLSVYWYQQSLDQGLQFLIQYYNGEERAKGNILERFSAQQFPDLHSELNLSSLELGDSALYFCASSGSGGGFTGELFFGEGSRLTVL.

The table lists this clone with a count of one. The chain is built from TRBV27 and TRBJ2-2; possibly TRBD2 for D (5 bases). The CDR3 has 13 amino acids. In germline, CDR1 is MNHEY, CDR2 SMNVEV (reference sequence). Trimming pared 6 bases from V and 7 bases from J, leaving 12 bases between. This CDR3 reads CASSPDGDGELFF. CDR3 nucleotide sequence: TGTGCCAGCAGCCCCGACGGGGACGGGGAGCTGTTTTTT.

The chain recombines TRBV9 with TRBJ2-3; 11 nucleotides match TRBD2. The CDR3 totals 16 residues. V was clipped by 1 base and J by 5 bases; unmatched bases: 6. The germline V gene encodes CDR1 SGDLS and CDR2 YYNGEE. The CDR3 DNA follows: TGTGCCAGCAGCGTAATTAGCGGGAGGGCCAGAGATACGCAGTATTTT. This translates into CASSVISGRARDTQYF.

This clone was detected once. The chain links TRBV24-1 to TRBJ2-1, with 8 positions matching TRBD1. The CDR3 totals 16 residues. CDR1 and CDR2 from the germline V gene are KGHDR and SFDVKD. The trim removed 4 bases at V and 3 bases at J, leaving 7 bases unmatched. CDR3 protein: CATSEPDRGDYNEQFF. The DNA of the CDR3 is TGTGCCACCAGTGAACCAGACAGGGGAGACTACAATGAGCAGTTCTTC.

The chain recombines TRBV9 with TRBJ1-4; D perhaps matches TRBD1 (5 bases). V lost 0 bases, J lost 8 bases, and 14 bases lay in between. CDR3 size: 15 residues. The V gene's germline CDR1 is SGDLS and CDR2 YYNGEE. DNA for the CDR3: TGTGCCAGCAGCGTAGGTGGGGCTGGGGGGGAAAAACTGTTTTTT. This translates into CASSVGGAGGEKLFF.

V gene TRBV7-9 combines with J gene TRBJ2-1; 7 nucleotides match TRBD2. V lost 5 bases, J lost 0 bases, and 16 bases stayed unmatched. The CDR3 sequence is 19 residues long. The germline CDR1 and CDR2 sequences are SEHNR and FQNEAQ (reference sequence). The CDR3 nucleotides are TGTGCCAGCAGCCCGACTAACCCATCGGGGGGTAGCTCCTACAATGAGCAGTTCTTC. Its translation is CASSPTNPSGGSSYNEQFF.

In this sample, this clone turned up a few times. V usage is TRBV6-5 and J usage is TRBJ1-6; D perhaps matches TRBD1 (5 bases). V lost 5 bases to trimming and J lost 7 bases, with 9 bases between them. The germline gives CDR1 MNHEY, CDR2 SVGAGI. CDR3 size: 13 residues. CDR3 nucleotide sequence: TGTGCCAGCAGTAGGGGTGAGAATTCACCCCTCCACTTT. This translates into CASSRGENSPLHF.